This TCR beta chain comes out of a study of blood T cells in healthy people across ages. Each of the donors had ten milliliters of peripheral blood drawn into EDTA-treated Vacutainer tubes. The use of a sample-barcoded 5' primer and a J-beta primer mix characterized a second PCR of roughly 7 to 11 cycles. From the 5' RACE reads, TCRdb called clonotypes with MiXCR, one entry per CDR3 protein. The sample has 800,000 or so distinct CDR3 sequences; 60% to 80% are singletons. Germline V gene sequence: CDR1 SQVTM, CDR2 ANQGSEA. The ends were cut back, 5 bases at V and 3 bases at J, with 19 bases in the middle. The length of the CDR3 is 15 residues.

The rearrangement uses TRBV29-1 and TRBJ2-5; D tentatively reads TRBD1 or TRBD2 (5 bases each). The sample comprised blood. The sequence came from a man between 25 and 39 years old in good health. The DNA of the CDR3 is TGCAGCGTTAATCTTTTGGGGGTCGGGAAAGAGACCCAGTACTTC. Its protein product is CSVNLLGVGKETQYF. Supplemented by reference TRBV29-1 and TRBJ2-5, the full variable domain reads SAVISQKPSRDICQRGTSLTIQCQVDSQVTMMFWYRQQPGQSLTLIATANQGSEATYESGFVIDKFPISRPNLTFSTLTVSNMSPEDSSIYLCSVNLLGVGKETQYFGPGTRLLVL.